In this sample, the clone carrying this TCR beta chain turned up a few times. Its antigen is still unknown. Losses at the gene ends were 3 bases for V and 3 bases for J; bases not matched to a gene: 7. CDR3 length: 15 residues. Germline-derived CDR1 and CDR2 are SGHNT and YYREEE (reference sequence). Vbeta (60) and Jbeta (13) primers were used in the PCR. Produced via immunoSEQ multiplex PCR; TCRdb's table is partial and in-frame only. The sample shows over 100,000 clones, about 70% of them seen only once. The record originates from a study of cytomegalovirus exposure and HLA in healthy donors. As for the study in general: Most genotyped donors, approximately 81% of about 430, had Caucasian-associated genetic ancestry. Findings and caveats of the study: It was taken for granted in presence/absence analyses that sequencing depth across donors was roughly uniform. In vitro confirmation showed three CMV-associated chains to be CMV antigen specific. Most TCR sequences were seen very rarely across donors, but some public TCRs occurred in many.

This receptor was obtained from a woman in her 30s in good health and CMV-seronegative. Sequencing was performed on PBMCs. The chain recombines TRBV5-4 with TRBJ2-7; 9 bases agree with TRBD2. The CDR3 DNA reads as TGTGCCAGCAGCTGGGGGGGGACTAGCAACTACGAGCAGTACTTC. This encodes CASSWGGTSNYEQYF.